Listed here are 18 T cell receptor beta chains from one sample, sequenced in a study of vaccination effects on CD4 cells after COVID-19. Here immunoSEQ multiplex PCR was the method, and the copy in TCRdb shows in-frame clones only, minus some. Found here are 32,000 or so clones, 55% to 80% of them singletons; the top ten hold over 4%. These TCRs' antigens remain unknown. When nine to ten days of culture had elapsed, CD4+ T cells were isolated. Specimen: CD4+ T cells from PBMCs cultured without peptide, collected before COVID-19 vaccination. The receptors shown here come from a human donor who received a COVID-19 vaccine.

The chain couples TRBV2 to TRBJ2-5, with D perhaps being TRBD1 or TRBD2 (5 bases each). The germline CDR1 and CDR2 sequences are SNHLY and FYNNEI. The CDR3 runs 12 residues. Trimming stripped 4 bases from V and 7 bases from J, with 10 bases between. The CDR3 is CASSGGIGTQYF. The CDR3 nucleotides read TGTGCCAGCAGTGGGGGGATCGGGACCCAGTACTTC.

The chain links TRBV4-1 to TRBJ2-2, with 8 bases aligning to TRBD1. The ends lost 3 bases at V and 0 bases at J; junction bases unmatched: 6. The CDR3 is 17 amino acids. CDR1 is MGHRA, CDR2 YSYEKL, per germline. DNA for the CDR3: TGCGCCAGCAGCCAGGTCGACAGGGGTGCGAACACCGGGGAGCTGTTTTTT. Its translation: CASSQVDRGANTGELFF.

This chain connects TRBV18 to TRBJ2-1; D uncertain. The CDR3 totals 13 residues. V was cut by 2 bases and J by 5 bases, with 7 bases left in between. The germline gives CDR1 KGHSH, CDR2 LQKENI. The CDR3 loop reads CASSPSRDNEQFF. In DNA form, the CDR3 reads TGTGCCAGCTCACCATCCCGGGACAATGAGCAGTTCTTC.

This clone has more than one count but fewer than ten. V and J are TRBV2 and TRBJ2-6; D not certain. CDR1 and CDR2 from the germline V gene are SNHLY and FYNNEI. V lost 8 bases, J lost 0 bases, and 5 bases lay in between. The CDR3 length is 13 residues. Written as DNA, the CDR3 is TGTGCCAGCGAGAGCTCTGGGGCCAACGTCCTGACTTTC. This codes for CASESSGANVLTF. Together with reference TRBV2 and TRBJ2-6, the CDR3 gives the full variable domain: EPEVTQTPSHQVTQMGQEVILRCVPISNHLYFYWYRQILGQKVEFLVSFYNNEISEKSEIFDDQFSVERPDGSNFTLKIRSTKLEDSAMYFCASESSGANVLTFGAGSRLTVL.

With respect to this clone: One junction end does not reproduce the germline sequence, and a read error may be involved. The V gene is TRBV19, the J gene TRBJ1-2; D gene uncertain. CDR3 length equals 14 residues. Germline V lookup: CDR1 LNHDA, CDR2 SQIVND (reference sequence). CDR3 sequence (DNA): TGTGCCAGTAGTGGTCCTAATATTAACTCTGGCTACACCTTC. This encodes CASSGPNINSGYTF. Using reference TRBV19 and TRBJ1-2 for the parts outside the CDR3, the full variable domain is DGGITQSPKYLFRKEGQNVTLSCEQNLNHDAMYWYRQDPGQGLRLIYYSQIVNDFQKGDIAEGYSVSREKKESFPLTVTSAQKNPTAFYLCASSGPNINSGYTFGSGTRLTVV.

V gene TRBV11-2 combines with J gene TRBJ2-5; D call uncertain. The CDR3 has 13 amino acids. CDR1 SGHAT and CDR2 FQNNGV come from the germline V gene. Trimming left V 4 bases short and J 5 bases short, with 11 bases between. The CDR3 sequence is CASSSQLEETQYF. The CDR3 region has the DNA TGTGCCAGCAGCTCCCAGCTAGAGGAGACCCAGTACTTC.

The V call is TRBV5-4, the J call TRBJ2-3; 11 bases are shared with TRBD2. Trimming cost V 4 bases and J 3 bases; bases outside gene matches: 7. The CDR3 is made up of 16 amino acids. Germline lookup yields CDR1 SGHNT and CDR2 YYREEE (reference sequence). The CDR3 loop is CASSGGGTSGTDTQYF. CDR3 bases: TGTGCCAGCAGCGGGGGGGGGACTAGCGGAACAGATACGCAGTATTTT.

The chain joins TRBV7-9 to TRBJ1-5; D unclear. CDR1 and CDR2 (germline): SEHNR, FQNEAQ (reference sequence). There are 15 residues in the CDR3. V was pared by 5 bases and J by 2 bases, with 13 bases between. This CDR3 reads CASSAWGGRNQPQHF. The CDR3 region has the DNA TGTGCCAGCAGCGCCTGGGGTGGTCGCAATCAGCCCCAGCATTTT.

The V gene is TRBV4-2, the J gene TRBJ2-3; TRBD2 matches at 12 bases. This CDR3 is built from 16 residues. Germline-derived CDR1 and CDR2 are LGHNA and YNFKEQ. Trimming at V came to 3 bases and at J to 2 bases, leaving 3 bases not matched to a gene. The CDR3 here is CASSHRTSGITDTQYF. The CDR3 nucleotides read TGTGCCAGCAGCCATCGGACTAGCGGGATCACAGATACGCAGTATTTT.

The chain combines TRBV14 with TRBJ2-1, with D perhaps assigned TRBD1 or TRBD2 (5 bases each). V lost 1 base and J 12 bases, leaving 19 bases between the germline ends. The CDR3 contains 15 residues. Germline lookup yields CDR1 SGHDN and CDR2 FVKESK. This chain's CDR3 is CASSQVYPGPIRQFF. The CDR3 nucleotides read TGTGCCAGCAGCCAAGTTTATCCGGGACCGATCCGGCAGTTCTTC.

The V and J genes are TRBV19 and TRBJ2-3; D is undetermined. The CDR3 is made up of 17 amino acids. Between the trimmed V and J ends, which lost 5 bases and 0 bases, there was a span of 18 bases. The germline gives CDR1 LNHDA, CDR2 SQIVND (reference sequence). DNA of the CDR3: TGTGCCAGTAGTGCCAGATCCCGGATTAGGAGCACAGATACGCAGTATTTT. It codes for CASSARSRIRSTDTQYF.

The V and J genes are TRBV7-8 and TRBJ2-7; D unclear. Germline V gene data show CDR1 as SGHVS and CDR2 as FQNEAQ. CDR3 length: 15 amino acids. The germline V and J ends were trimmed by 2 bases and 2 bases, with 13 bases remaining between them. Here the CDR3 reads CASSLMAGRTYEQYF. The CDR3 DNA reads as TGTGCCAGCAGCTTAATGGCCGGCAGGACCTACGAGCAGTACTTC.

This clone showed up just a few times. V usage is TRBV9 and J usage is TRBJ1-2; tentatively, D is TRBD1 (6 bases). V lost 3 bases and J lost 1, with 19 bases in between. This CDR3 is built from 17 residues. CDR1 is SGDLS, CDR2 YYNGEE, per germline. The CDR3 sequence is CASSAGGGLEDNYGYTF. The CDR3 nucleotides read TGTGCCAGCAGCGCCGGGGGCGGGCTGGAAGATAACTATGGCTACACCTTC.

This clone turned up a few times. The rearrangement links TRBV6-2 or TRBV6-3 to TRBJ2-1, with D possibly matching TRBD2 (6 bases). Germline assignment: CDR1 MNHEY and CDR2 SVGEGT. V lost 6 bases, J lost 2 bases, and 17 bases lay in between. The CDR3 contains 16 residues. CDR3 region: CASSTIGTGAYNEQFF. CDR3 bases: TGTGCCAGCAGCACAATCGGGACGGGGGCCTACAATGAGCAGTTCTTC.

The V call is TRBV27, the J call TRBJ2-5; D gene ambiguous. V lost 6 bases and J lost 2, with 10 bases in between. CDR3 length: 13 amino acids. Germline CDR1 reads MNHEY; CDR2 reads SMNVEV (reference sequence). CDR3 in amino acids: CASRLIGQETQYF. The CDR3, as DNA: TGTGCCAGCAGATTGATTGGGCAAGAGACCCAGTACTTC.

Only a few counts were recorded for this clone. V usage is TRBV19 and J usage is TRBJ2-2; tentatively, D is TRBD2 (5 bases). The CDR3 is made up of 14 amino acids. CDR1 LNHDA and CDR2 SQIVND come from the germline V gene (reference sequence). With 11 bases removed from V and 1 base from J, the gap between germline ends came to 14 bases. CDR3 region: CASQWTGNTGELFF. CDR3 DNA sequence: TGTGCCTCCCAGTGGACTGGGAACACCGGGGAGCTGTTTTTT. The whole variable domain, remainder taken from reference TRBV19 and TRBJ2-2, is DGGITQSPKYLFRKEGQNVTLSCEQNLNHDAMYWYRQDPGQGLRLIYYSQIVNDFQKGDIAEGYSVSREKKESFPLTVTSAQKNPTAFYLCASQWTGNTGELFFGEGSRLTVL.

This clone was detected a few times. This chain connects TRBV19 to TRBJ1-6; D not certain. With 5 bases removed from V and 7 bases from J, the gap between germline ends came to 9 bases. Germline V gene data show CDR1 as LNHDA and CDR2 as SQIVND (reference sequence). The CDR3 contains 13 residues. The CDR3 DNA follows: TGTGCCAGTAGTTCTTTATCAAATTCACCCCTCCACTTT. This gives the protein CASSSLSNSPLHF.

CDR3 amino acids: CASSYSSGAGELFF. The DNA for the CDR3 is TGTGCCAGCAGTTACTCGAGTGGGGCCGGGGAGCTGTTTTTT. The chain combines TRBV6-5 with TRBJ2-2, with D uncertain. This CDR3 has 14 residues. V was clipped by 0 bases and J by 6 bases, with 8 bases between them. Germline CDR1 reads MNHEY; CDR2 reads SVGAGI.